A selection of T cell receptor beta chains follows, all from one sample in a study of T cells in Graves' hyperthyroidism and ophthalmopathy. TCRdb reprocessed the multiplex PCR reads with MiXCR, giving one entry per CDR3 protein. The table records about half a million distinct CDR3 sequences, around 20% of them present only once. Sequenced material: blood. The receptors were gathered from a man younger than 35 with Graves' hyperthyroidism. Both conserved end residues are part of each CDR3. A D gene is named only where the DNA matches it firmly. Expanded clones get a size class; other rows say once, few or many, or leave the size out.

j_gene	d_gene	abundance	v_gene	CDR3aa	CDR3nt
TRBJ1-1	-	many	TRBV30	CAWRIMDDTEAFF	TGTGCCTGGAGGATAATGGACGACACTGAAGCTTTCTTT
TRBJ1-5	-	many	TRBV2	CASSEGREGQPQHF	TGTGCCAGCAGTGAGGGCAGGGAGGGCCAGCCCCAGCATTTT
TRBJ2-5	-	-	TRBV20-1	CSADSPGGETQYF	TGCAGTGCTGATAGTCCAGGAGGGGAGACCCAGTACTTC
TRBJ2-2	TRBD2	few	TRBV20-1	CSASLPSGGAGTGELFF	TGCAGTGCTAGTCTGCCTAGCGGGGGGGCGGGCACCGGGGAGCTGTTTTTT
TRBJ2-5	-	many	TRBV28	CASNPVGQARAETQYF	TGTGCCAGCAACCCCGTCGGGCAGGCGAGAGCAGAGACCCAGTACTTC
TRBJ2-2	TRBD2	-	TRBV5-1	CASSGLAGGSAGELFF	TGCGCCAGCAGCGGACTAGCGGGGGGGAGCGCCGGGGAGCTGTTTTTT
TRBJ1-5	-	many	TRBV6-8	CASSPIRAANNQPQHF	TGTGCCAGCAGCCCGATAAGGGCAGCTAACAATCAGCCCCAGCATTTT
TRBJ2-7	-	many	TRBV5-1	CASSLGQAAHEQYF	TGCGCCAGCAGCTTAGGGCAGGCGGCCCACGAGCAGTACTTC
TRBJ1-2	-	-	TRBV15	CATSRDRTDYGYTF	TGTGCCACCAGCAGAGATCGGACGGACTATGGCTACACCTTC
TRBJ2-5	TRBD2	many	TRBV28	CASRQVGLAGVTFKQETQYF	TGTGCCAGCAGACAAGTGGGACTAGCGGGGGTAACCTTCAAGCAAGAGACCCAGTACTTC
TRBJ2-5	-	few	TRBV24-1	CATSPGGPKETQYF	TGTGCCACCAGCCCTGGGGGACCCAAAGAGACCCAGTACTTC
TRBJ1-3	-	many	TRBV5-1	CASSLAPDRGNTIYF	TGCGCCAGCAGCTTGGCCCCAGACAGAGGAAACACCATATATTTT
TRBJ1-1	-	many	TRBV29-1	CSVLFEGRRVNTEAFF	TGCAGCGTTTTATTTGAGGGACGGAGAGTAAACACTGAAGCTTTCTTT
TRBJ2-2	TRBD2	-	TRBV6-1	CAIGPGLAGELFF	TGTGCCATCGGACCAGGACTAGCCGGGGAGCTGTTTTTT
TRBJ1-1	-	many	TRBV28	CASSLSRRGTEAFF	TGTGCCAGCAGTTTAAGCCGGAGAGGGACTGAAGCTTTCTTT
TRBJ2-7	-	-	TRBV30	CAWSGTGNIPYEQYF	TGTGCCTGGAGTGGCACAGGCAACATTCCCTACGAGCAGTACTTC
TRBJ1-1	-	many	TRBV28	CASSIPREMNTEAFF	TGTGCCAGCAGTATCCCCAGGGAAATGAACACTGAAGCTTTCTTT
TRBJ2-5	TRBD1	many	TRBV12-3/TRBV12-4	CASIRTGGQETQYF	TGTGCCAGCATCCGGACAGGTGGTCAAGAGACCCAGTACTTC
TRBJ1-2	TRBD1	-	TRBV6-5	CASSYTWDRVNYGYTF	TGTGCCAGCAGTTACACTTGGGACAGAGTTAACTATGGCTACACCTTC
TRBJ2-7	TRBD1	many	TRBV10-2	CASRITGVHEQYF	TGCGCCAGCAGGATAACAGGGGTCCACGAGCAGTACTTC
TRBJ2-2	-	many	TRBV24-1	CATSGVGPGELFF	TGTGCCACCAGTGGGGTCGGGCCCGGGGAGCTGTTTTTT
TRBJ2-7	-	-	TRBV14	CASSHWDKSSPYEQYF	TGTGCCAGCAGCCATTGGGACAAATCCTCTCCCTACGAGCAGTACTTC
TRBJ1-5	-	-	TRBV7-2	CASSLGREHQPQHF	TGTGCCAGCAGCTTAGGCAGGGAACATCAGCCCCAGCATTTT
TRBJ1-5	-	many	TRBV2	CASSAMGGYSNQPQHF	TGTGCCAGCAGCGCGATGGGAGGATATAGCAATCAGCCCCAGCATTTT
TRBJ1-5	-	many	TRBV11-2	CASSLDDVGGRSFQPQHF	TGTGCCAGCAGCTTAGACGATGTGGGGGGCAGATCGTTTCAGCCCCAGCATTTT
TRBJ2-5	-	many	TRBV29-1	CSVGTGETQYF	TGCAGCGTTGGAACAGGAGAGACCCAGTACTTC
TRBJ2-5	-	-	TRBV12-3/TRBV12-4	CASSQVIQETQYF	TGTGCCAGCAGCCAAGTAATCCAAGAGACCCAGTACTTC
TRBJ1-1	TRBD1	many	TRBV6-1	CASSEEGTGNTEAFF	TGTGCCAGCAGTGAAGAAGGGACAGGGAACACTGAAGCTTTCTTT
TRBJ1-5	-	few	TRBV20-1	CSATQGIERPQHF	TGCAGTGCTACTCAGGGAATTGAAAGGCCCCAGCATTTT
TRBJ1-3	-	once	TRBV12-3/TRBV12-4	CASTQSGKFGNTIYF	TGTGCCAGCACCCAATCAGGCAAATTTGGAAACACCATATATTTT
TRBJ2-5	-	once	TRBV20-1	CSAAPLGRETQYF	TGCAGTGCCGCCCCCCTAGGGCGGGAGACCCAGTACTTC
TRBJ1-2	TRBD1	-	TRBV28	CASRGTGGNRNYGYTF	TGTGCCAGCAGGGGGACAGGGGGCAACAGAAACTATGGCTACACCTTC
TRBJ2-2	-	many	TRBV30	CACPARGEHTGELFF	TGTGCCTGCCCCGCGCGCGGGGAGCACACCGGGGAGCTGTTTTTT
TRBJ1-4	-	few	TRBV6-1	CASSEFLEGHEKLFF	TGTGCCAGCAGTGAATTTCTCGAGGGGCATGAAAAACTGTTTTTT
TRBJ1-1	-	many	TRBV27	CASSLIDGTEAFF	TGTGCCAGCAGTTTAATCGACGGCACTGAAGCTTTCTTT
TRBJ2-7	-	many	TRBV20-1	CSARAGAHYEQYF	TGCAGTGCTAGGGCCGGGGCCCACTACGAGCAGTACTTC
TRBJ2-5	-	-	TRBV20-1	CSATTGTRISQETQYF	TGCAGTGCGACGACGGGGACAAGGATCTCCCAAGAGACCCAGTACTTC
TRBJ1-5	TRBD1	many	TRBV12-5	CASGLVTGTGDFNGNQPQHF	TGTGCTAGTGGTTTGGTAACCGGGACAGGCGACTTTAATGGCAATCAGCCCCAGCATTTT
TRBJ2-7	-	-	TRBV10-3	CAISGRHRDTSSYEQYF	TGTGCCATCAGTGGCCGACACCGGGACACCAGCTCCTACGAGCAGTACTTC
TRBJ1-1	-	-	TRBV27	CASSLQGLSTEAFF	TGTGCCAGCAGTTTACAGGGATTGAGCACTGAAGCTTTCTTT
TRBJ1-3	-	-	TRBV12-3/TRBV12-4	CASSNQGGGNTIYF	TGTGCCAGCAGTAACCAGGGAGGTGGAAACACCATATATTTT
TRBJ1-1	-	-	TRBV6-1	CASSGARLTNTEAFF	TGTGCCAGCAGCGGTGCACGACTCACGAACACTGAAGCTTTCTTT
TRBJ2-7	TRBD2	once	TRBV11-2	CASSLDSGTTYEQYF	TGTGCCAGCAGCTTAGATAGCGGGACCACCTACGAGCAGTACTTC
TRBJ2-5	TRBD1	many	TRBV18	CASSPGQGALPEETQYF	TGTGCCAGCTCCCCGGGACAGGGGGCCCTACCCGAAGAGACCCAGTACTTC